This T cell receptor (beta chain) appears in the sequencing data of a study of OX40 agonist ivuxolimab in advanced cancers. This clone came up once. The CDR3 contains 15 residues. Germline CDR1 reads SNHLY; CDR2 reads FYNNEI. With V trimmed by 6 bases and J by 2 bases, 2 bases remained unmatched. The protocol was immunoSEQ multiplex PCR, while the TCRdb copy is restricted to in-frame clones and leaves out a portion. The data hold around 41,000 clones, with 70% to 90% observed a single time. Sequenced here: CD4+ or CD8+ T cells sorted from blood, sampled in a trial of the OX40 agonist ivuxolimab. The TCR originated in an adult with an advanced solid tumor such as melanoma, head and neck, liver or kidney cancer. The chain employs TRBV2 and TRBJ2-6, with 9 bases aligning to TRBD1. CDR3 sequence (DNA): TGTGCCAGCAGCTGGACAGGGGCTGGGGCCAACGTCCTGACTTTC. Protein product: CASSWTGAGANVLTF.